This T cell receptor beta chain came from a study of CD8 T cells in ankylosing spondylitis. Study results and caveats: Seemingly distinctive of ankylosing spondylitis blood was a TCR beta motif formed by eight highly homologous variants. Disease-linked clones reportedly showed significant enrichment in matched ankylosing spondylitis synovial fluid. Clones linked to disease, bearing a CD8+ phenotype, were relatively rare in peripheral blood. Earlier work had already found some motif variants in reactive arthritis synovial fluid and blood.

A word on this clonotype: Its antigen is not known.

In germline, CDR1 is SGHTA, CDR2 FQGNSA. Deletions cut 2 bases from V and 8 bases from J, with 7 bases between. The CDR3 consists of 13 residues. Quantitative 5'-RACE was performed with molecular barcodes, and it yielded the TCR beta libraries. TCRdb independently ran MiXCR on the 5' RACE reads; one entry per CDR3 protein. The sample records some 800,000 distinct CDR3 sequences, 10% to 15% being singletons. The sequencing input was blood, either unsorted or a sorted T cell fraction (not recorded which). The chain has TRBV7-2 and TRBJ1-6; no clear D. The clonotype comes from a male donor with ankylosing spondylitis. In DNA, the CDR3 is TGTGCCAGCAGCTTAAGTAGGGATTCACCCCTCCACTTT. It translates to CASSLSRDSPLHF. Complete variable domain (other parts from reference TRBV7-2 and TRBJ1-6): GAGVSQSPSNKVTEKGKDVELRCDPISGHTALYWYRQSLGQGLEFLIYFQGNSAPDKSGLPSDRFSAERTGGSVSTLTIQRTQQEDSAVYLCASSLSRDSPLHFGNGTRLTVT.